This T cell receptor (beta chain) comes out of a study of blood T cell repertoires in COVID-19. Across the whole study: Acute and convalescent COVID-19 specimens originated in the United States, Italy and Spain. Sample material is recorded as cDNA or gDNA derived from T cells, B-cell-depleted T cells, or PBMCs.

As originally analysed: Amplifying reference gene primers gave estimates of nucleated cell counts. Assay used: immunoSEQ multiplex PCR; TCRdb lists only in-frame clones, some missing. V, J and clone size reflect that table, while D and trimming were determined from the DNA. Of fewer than 200,000 clones listed, around 88% are singletons. This clone showed up just once. The CDR3 contains 16 residues. Between the trimmed V and J ends, which lost 3 bases and 7 bases, there was a span of 19 bases. Germline CDR1 and CDR2: KGHSH and LQKENI. This chain joins TRBV18 and TRBJ1-5; D might be TRBD1 (6 bases). The sequence was obtained from a woman aged 70-85 years who had recovered from COVID-19. The source material was peripheral blood. The CDR3 protein is CASSPTDSLGFQPQHF. The CDR3 nucleotides are TGTGCCAGCTCACCCACGGACAGCCTGGGTTTCCAGCCCCAGCATTTT.